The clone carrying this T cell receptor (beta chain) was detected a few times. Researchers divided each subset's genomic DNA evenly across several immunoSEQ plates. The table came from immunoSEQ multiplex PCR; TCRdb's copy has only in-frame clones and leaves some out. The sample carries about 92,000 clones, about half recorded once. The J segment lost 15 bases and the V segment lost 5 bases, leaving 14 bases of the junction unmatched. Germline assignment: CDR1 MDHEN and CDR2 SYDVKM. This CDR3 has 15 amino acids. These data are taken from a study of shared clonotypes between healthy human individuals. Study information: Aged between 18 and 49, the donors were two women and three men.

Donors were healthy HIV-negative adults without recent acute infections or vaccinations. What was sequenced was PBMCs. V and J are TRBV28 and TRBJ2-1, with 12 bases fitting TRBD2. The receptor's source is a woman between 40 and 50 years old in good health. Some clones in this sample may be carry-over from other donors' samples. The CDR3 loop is CASSDLAGGPYKGFF. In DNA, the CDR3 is TGTGCCAGCAGTGATCTAGCGGGGGGGCCCTACAAAGGGTTCTTC.